This T cell receptor beta chain was recovered during a study of blood T cell repertoires in COVID-19 (dated by TCRdb to 2018 to 2021). Regarding the research as a whole: Samples from collaborators originated in the United States, Italy and Spain and spanned both the acute and convalescent phases of COVID-19. The repertoires were released in a freely available public database intended as a resource for research on the immune response to SARS-CoV-2. A de-identified subject ID, COVID-19 status, age in years and sex were almost always included in the sample metadata. Where available, HLA class I and class II types were obtained from metadata supplied by the sample provider rather than from assay-based typing. The material from the prospective study consisted of cDNA or gDNA derived from T cells, B-cell-depleted T cells, or PBMCs. Deeply sampled blood TCRbeta repertoires from subjects exposed to, actively infected with, or recovered from COVID-19 were included in the dataset. Samples were obtained from the ongoing ImmuneRACE study (first 160 participants) and from over 1,000 subjects provided by 6 global collaborators. What the study reported, not specific to this receptor: Clinical and demographic metadata were provided uncurated, with the amount varying by source and participant.

The trim is 6 bases for V and 4 bases for J, with a gap of 13 bases between the germline ends. The CDR3 holds 14 amino acids from the cysteine to the phenylalanine. Only CDR3 DNA is held: 42 bases, read in frame from base 1. The germline V gene provides CDR1 MNHEY and CDR2 SVGAGI. Collaborating institutions collected whole blood in K2EDTA tubes following their own protocols. For TCRbeta analysis, collaborators shipped samples in one of three forms: frozen whole blood, isolated PBMCs, or DNA extracted from either of those sample types. TCRbeta CDR3 regions were amplified from genomic DNA using the immunoSEQ Assay, a bias-controlled multiplex PCR. Per the authors' processing: Within the assay, amplification of reference gene primers was used to estimate how many nucleated cells each sample contained. Sequence reads were collapsed and filtered to measure the absolute abundance of every unique TCRbeta CDR3 rearrangement. For each sample, productive Simpson clonality was calculated as the square root of Simpson's diversity index over productive rearrangements. TCRdb retrieved this table from immuneACCESS and kept in-frame rearrangements only. Not all clones are present; in checked studies, unresolved V genes account for under half, and no reason is known for the remainder. V and J calls and clone size are as listed in that table; D and trimming were resolved from the DNA. The sample table contains about 220,000 clones; only one count was recorded for 84% of them. The ten largest clones represent roughly 2.3% of the sample.

Remarks on this clone: The clone's antigen remains unknown. Base qualities are not recorded, but no much larger clone differs from it by a single base.

The sequenced sample was peripheral blood. The rearranged segments are TRBV6-5 and TRBJ2-1; TRBD1 is perhaps the D gene, given 6 matching bases. This sequence was found in a woman aged 55-75 years with acute or convalescent COVID-19. CDR3 region: CASRPLGQYNEQFF. In nucleotides, the sequence is TGTGCCAGCAGGCCCTTAGGACAGTACAATGAGCAGTTCTTC.